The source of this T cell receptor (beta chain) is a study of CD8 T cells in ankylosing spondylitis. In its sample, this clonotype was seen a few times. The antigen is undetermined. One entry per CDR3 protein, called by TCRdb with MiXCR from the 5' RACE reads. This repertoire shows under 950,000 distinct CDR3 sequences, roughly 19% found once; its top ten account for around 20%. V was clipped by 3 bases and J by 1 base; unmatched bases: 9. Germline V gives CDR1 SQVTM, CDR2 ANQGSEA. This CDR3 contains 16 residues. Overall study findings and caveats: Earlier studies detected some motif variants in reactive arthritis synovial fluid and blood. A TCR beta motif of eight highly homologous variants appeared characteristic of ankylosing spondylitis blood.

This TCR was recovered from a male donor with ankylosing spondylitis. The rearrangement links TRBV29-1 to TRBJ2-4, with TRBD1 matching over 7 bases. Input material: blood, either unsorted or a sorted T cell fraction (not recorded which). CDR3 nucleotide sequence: TGCAGCGTTGAGGTTTCCCCGACAGGGGCCAAAAACATTCAGTACTTC. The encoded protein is CSVEVSPTGAKNIQYF.